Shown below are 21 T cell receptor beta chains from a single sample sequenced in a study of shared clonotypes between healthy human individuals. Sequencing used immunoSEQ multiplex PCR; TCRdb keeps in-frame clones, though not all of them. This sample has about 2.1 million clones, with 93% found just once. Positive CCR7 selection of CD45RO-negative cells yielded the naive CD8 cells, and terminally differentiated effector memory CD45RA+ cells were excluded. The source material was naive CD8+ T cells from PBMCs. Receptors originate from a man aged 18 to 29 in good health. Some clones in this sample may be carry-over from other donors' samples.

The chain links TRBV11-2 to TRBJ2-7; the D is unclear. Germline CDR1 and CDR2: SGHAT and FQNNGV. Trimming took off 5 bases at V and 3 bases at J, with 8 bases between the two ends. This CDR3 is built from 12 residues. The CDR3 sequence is CASSVVIYEQYF. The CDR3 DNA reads TGTGCCAGCAGCGTAGTGATCTACGAGCAGTACTTC.

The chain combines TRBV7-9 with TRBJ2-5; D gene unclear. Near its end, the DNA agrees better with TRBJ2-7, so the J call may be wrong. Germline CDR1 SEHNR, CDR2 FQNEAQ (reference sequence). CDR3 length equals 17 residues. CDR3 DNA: TGTGCCAGCAGCTTAAAACGTGGCGTTCCGAGCTCCTACGAGCAGTACTTC. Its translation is CASSLKRGVPSSYEQYF.

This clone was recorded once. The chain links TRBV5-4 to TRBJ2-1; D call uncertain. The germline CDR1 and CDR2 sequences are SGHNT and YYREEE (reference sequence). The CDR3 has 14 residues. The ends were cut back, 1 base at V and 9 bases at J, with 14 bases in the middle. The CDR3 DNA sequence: TGTGCCAGCAGCTTGATGTCGGGTCTCAGTGAGCAGTTCTTC. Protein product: CASSLMSGLSEQFF.

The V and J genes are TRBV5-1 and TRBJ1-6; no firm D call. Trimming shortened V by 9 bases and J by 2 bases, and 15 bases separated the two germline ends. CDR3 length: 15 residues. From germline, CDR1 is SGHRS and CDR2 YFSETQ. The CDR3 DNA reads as TGCGCCACCCGGCGGGTTCCACCCTATAATTCACCCCTCCACTTT. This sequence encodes CATRRVPPYNSPLHF.

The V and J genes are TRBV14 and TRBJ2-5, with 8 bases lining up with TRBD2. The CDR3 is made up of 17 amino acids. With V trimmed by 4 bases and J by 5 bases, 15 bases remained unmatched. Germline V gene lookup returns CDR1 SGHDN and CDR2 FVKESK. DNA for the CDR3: TGTGCCAGCAGCCCACGGGGTGAGCGGGAGTTCCGCGAGACCCAGTACTTC. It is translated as CASSPRGEREFRETQYF. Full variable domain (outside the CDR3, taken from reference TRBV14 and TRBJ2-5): EAGVTQFPSHSVIEKGQTVTLRCDPISGHDNLYWYRRVMGKEIKFLLHFVKESKQDESGMPNNRFLAERTGGTYSTLKVQPAELEDSGVYFCASSPRGEREFRETQYFGPGTRLLVL.

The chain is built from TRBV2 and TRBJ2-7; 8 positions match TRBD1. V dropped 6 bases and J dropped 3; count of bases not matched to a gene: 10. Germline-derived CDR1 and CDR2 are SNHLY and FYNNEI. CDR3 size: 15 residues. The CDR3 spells CASSETGDPFYEQYF. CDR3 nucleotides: TGTGCCAGCAGCGAGACAGGGGATCCCTTCTACGAGCAGTACTTC.

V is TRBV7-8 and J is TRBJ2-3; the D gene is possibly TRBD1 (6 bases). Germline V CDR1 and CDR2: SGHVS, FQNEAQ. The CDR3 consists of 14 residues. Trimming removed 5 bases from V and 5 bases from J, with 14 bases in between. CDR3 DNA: TGTGCCAGCAGCATAACAGGGTCAGAAGATACGCAGTATTTT. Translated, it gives CASSITGSEDTQYF.

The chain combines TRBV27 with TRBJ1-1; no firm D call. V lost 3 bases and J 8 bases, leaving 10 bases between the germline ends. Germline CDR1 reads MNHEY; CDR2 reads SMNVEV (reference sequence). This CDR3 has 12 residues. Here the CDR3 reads CASSFLGREAFF. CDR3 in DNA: TGTGCCAGCAGTTTCTTGGGTCGAGAAGCTTTCTTT.

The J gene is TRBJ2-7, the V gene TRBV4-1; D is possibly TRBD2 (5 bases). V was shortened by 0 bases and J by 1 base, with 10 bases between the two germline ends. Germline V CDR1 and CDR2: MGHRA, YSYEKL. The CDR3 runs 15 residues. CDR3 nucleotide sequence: TGCGCCAGCAGCCAAGAACCGGACTTATCCTACGAGCAGTACTTC. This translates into CASSQEPDLSYEQYF.

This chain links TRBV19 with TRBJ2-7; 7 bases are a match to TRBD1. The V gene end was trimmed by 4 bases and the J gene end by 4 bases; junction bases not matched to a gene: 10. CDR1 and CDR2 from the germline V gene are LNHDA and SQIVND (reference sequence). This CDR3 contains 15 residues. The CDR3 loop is CASSTQGSPKYEQYF. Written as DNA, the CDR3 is TGTGCCAGTAGTACACAGGGGTCCCCTAAATACGAGCAGTACTTC. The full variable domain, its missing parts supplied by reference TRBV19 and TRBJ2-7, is DGGITQSPKYLFRKEGQNVTLSCEQNLNHDAMYWYRQDPGQGLRLIYYSQIVNDFQKGDIAEGYSVSREKKESFPLTVTSAQKNPTAFYLCASSTQGSPKYEQYFGPGTRLTVT.

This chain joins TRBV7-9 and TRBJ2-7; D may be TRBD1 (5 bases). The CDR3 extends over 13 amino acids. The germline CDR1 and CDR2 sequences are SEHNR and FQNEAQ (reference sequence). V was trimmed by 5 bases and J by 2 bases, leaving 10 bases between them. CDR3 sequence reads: CASSDRTTYEQYF. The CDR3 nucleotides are TGTGCCAGCAGCGACAGAACCACCTACGAGCAGTACTTC.

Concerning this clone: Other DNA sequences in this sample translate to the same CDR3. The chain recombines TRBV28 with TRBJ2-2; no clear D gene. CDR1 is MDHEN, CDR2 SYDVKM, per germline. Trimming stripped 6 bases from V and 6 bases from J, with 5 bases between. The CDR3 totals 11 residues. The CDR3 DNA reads TGTGCCAGCAGCCGAGCCGGGGAGCTGTTTTTT. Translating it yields CASSRAGELFF. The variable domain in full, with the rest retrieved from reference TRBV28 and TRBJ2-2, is DVKVTQSSRYLVKRTGEKVFLECVQDMDHENMFWYRQDPGLGLRLIYFSYDVKMKEKGDIPEGYSVSREKKERFSLILESASTNQTSMYLCASSRAGELFFGEGSRLTVL.

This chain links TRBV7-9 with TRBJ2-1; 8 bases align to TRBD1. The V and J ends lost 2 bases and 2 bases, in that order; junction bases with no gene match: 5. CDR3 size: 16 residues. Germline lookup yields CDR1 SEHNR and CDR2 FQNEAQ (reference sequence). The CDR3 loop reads CASSLTDRGAYNEQFF. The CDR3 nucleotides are TGTGCCAGCAGCTTAACCGACAGGGGTGCCTACAATGAGCAGTTCTTC.

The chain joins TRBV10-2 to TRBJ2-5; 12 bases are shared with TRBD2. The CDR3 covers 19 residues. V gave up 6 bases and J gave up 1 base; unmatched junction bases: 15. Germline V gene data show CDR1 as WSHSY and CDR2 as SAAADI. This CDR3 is CASSPRGLAGGPLQETQYF. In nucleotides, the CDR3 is TGCGCCAGCAGCCCCCGGGGGCTAGCGGGAGGGCCGCTCCAAGAGACCCAGTACTTC.

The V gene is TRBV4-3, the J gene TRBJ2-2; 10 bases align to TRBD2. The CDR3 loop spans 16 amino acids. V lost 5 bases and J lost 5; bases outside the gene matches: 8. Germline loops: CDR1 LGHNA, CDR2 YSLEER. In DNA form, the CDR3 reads TGCGCCAGCAGCAGTTCTAGCGGGAGAGGAACCGGGGAGCTGTTTTTT. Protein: CASSSSSGRGTGELFF.

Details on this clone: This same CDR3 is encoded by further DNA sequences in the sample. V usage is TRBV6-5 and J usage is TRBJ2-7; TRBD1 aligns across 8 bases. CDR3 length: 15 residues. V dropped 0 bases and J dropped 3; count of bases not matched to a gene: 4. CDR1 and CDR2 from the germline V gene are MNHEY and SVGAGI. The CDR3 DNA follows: TGTGCCAGCAGTTACTCGGCAGGGGGCGGCTACGAGCAGTACTTC. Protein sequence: CASSYSAGGGYEQYF.

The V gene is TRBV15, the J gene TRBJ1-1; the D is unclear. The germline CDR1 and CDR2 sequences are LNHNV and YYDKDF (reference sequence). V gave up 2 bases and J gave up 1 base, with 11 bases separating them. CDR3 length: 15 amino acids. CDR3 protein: CATSRFTVGNTEAFF. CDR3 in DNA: TGTGCCACCAGCAGATTCACCGTGGGGAACACTGAAGCTTTCTTT.

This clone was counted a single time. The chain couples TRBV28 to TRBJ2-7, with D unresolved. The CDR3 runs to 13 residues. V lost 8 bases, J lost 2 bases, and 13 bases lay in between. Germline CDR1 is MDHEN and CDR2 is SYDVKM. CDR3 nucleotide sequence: TGTGCCAGCCGCGGAGTCTCAACCTACGAGCAGTACTTC. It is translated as CASRGVSTYEQYF.

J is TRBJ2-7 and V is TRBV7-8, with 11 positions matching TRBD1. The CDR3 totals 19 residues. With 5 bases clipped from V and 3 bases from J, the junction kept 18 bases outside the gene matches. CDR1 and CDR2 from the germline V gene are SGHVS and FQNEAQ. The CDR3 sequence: CASSQPTGQGAKIFYEQYF. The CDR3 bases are TGTGCCAGCAGCCAACCCACCGGACAGGGGGCGAAAATATTCTACGAGCAGTACTTC.

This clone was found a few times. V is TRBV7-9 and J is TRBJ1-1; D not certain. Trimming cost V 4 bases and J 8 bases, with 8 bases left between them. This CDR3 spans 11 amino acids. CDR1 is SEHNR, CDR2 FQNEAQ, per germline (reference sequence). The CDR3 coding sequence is TGTGCCAGCAGCTCCCCTGAGGAAGCTTTCTTT. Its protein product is CASSSPEEAFF.

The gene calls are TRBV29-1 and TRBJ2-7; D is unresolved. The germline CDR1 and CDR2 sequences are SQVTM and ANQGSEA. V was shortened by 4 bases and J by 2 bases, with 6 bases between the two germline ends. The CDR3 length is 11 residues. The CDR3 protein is CSVVSPYEQYF. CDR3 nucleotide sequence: TGCAGCGTTGTAAGCCCCTACGAGCAGTACTTC.